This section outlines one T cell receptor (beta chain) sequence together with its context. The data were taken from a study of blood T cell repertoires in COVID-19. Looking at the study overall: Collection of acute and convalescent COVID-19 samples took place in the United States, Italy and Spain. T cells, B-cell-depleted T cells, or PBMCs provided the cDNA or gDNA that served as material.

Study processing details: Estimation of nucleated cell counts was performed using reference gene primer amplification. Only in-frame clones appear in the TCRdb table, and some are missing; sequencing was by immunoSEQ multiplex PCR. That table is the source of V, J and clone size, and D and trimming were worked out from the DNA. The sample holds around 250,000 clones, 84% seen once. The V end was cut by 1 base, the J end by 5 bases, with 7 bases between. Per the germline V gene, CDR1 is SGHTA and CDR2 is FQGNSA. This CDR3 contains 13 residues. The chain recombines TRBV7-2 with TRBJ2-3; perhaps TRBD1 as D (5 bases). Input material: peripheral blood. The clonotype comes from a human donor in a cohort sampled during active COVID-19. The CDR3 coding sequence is TGTGCCAGCAGCTTAGTTCAGGGAGATACGCAGTATTTT. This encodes CASSLVQGDTQYF.